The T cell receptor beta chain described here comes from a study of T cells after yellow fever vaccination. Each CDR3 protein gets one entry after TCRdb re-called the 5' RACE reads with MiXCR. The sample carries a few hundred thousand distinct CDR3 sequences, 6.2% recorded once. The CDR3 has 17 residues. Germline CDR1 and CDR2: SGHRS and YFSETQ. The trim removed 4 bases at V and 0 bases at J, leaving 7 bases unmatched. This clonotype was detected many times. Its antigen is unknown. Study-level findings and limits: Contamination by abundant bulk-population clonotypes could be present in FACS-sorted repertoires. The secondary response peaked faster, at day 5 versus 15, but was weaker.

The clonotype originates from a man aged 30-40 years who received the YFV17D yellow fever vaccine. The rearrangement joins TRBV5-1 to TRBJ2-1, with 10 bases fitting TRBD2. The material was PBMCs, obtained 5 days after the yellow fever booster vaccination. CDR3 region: CASSHSGRPSSYNEQFF. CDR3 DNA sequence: TGCGCCAGCAGCCATAGCGGGAGGCCCAGCTCCTACAATGAGCAGTTCTTC.